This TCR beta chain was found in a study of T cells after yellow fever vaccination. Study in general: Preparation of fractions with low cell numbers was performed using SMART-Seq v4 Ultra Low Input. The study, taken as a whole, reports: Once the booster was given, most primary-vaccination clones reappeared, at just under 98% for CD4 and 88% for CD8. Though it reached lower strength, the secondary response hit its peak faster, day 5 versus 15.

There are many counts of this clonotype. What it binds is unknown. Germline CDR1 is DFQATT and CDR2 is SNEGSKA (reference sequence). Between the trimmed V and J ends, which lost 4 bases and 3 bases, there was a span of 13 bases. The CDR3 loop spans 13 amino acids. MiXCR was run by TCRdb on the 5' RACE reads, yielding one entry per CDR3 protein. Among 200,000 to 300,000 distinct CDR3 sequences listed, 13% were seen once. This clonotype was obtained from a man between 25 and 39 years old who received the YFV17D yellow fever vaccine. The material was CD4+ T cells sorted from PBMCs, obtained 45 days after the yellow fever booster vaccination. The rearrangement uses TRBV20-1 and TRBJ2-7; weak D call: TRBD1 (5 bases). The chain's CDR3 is CSATLGRDYEQYF. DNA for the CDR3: TGCAGTGCTACCCTGGGCAGGGACTACGAGCAGTACTTC.